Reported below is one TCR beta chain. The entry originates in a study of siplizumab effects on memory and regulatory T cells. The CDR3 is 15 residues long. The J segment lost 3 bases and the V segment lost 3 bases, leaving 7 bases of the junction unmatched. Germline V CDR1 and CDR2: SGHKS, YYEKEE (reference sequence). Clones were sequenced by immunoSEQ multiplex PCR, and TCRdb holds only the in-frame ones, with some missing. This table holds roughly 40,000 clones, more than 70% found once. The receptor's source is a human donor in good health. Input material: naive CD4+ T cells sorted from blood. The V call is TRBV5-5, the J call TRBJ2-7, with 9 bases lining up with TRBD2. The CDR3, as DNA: TGTGCCAGCAGCTCTGAAGGGACTAGCTACTACGAGCAGTACTTC. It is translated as CASSSEGTSYYEQYF.